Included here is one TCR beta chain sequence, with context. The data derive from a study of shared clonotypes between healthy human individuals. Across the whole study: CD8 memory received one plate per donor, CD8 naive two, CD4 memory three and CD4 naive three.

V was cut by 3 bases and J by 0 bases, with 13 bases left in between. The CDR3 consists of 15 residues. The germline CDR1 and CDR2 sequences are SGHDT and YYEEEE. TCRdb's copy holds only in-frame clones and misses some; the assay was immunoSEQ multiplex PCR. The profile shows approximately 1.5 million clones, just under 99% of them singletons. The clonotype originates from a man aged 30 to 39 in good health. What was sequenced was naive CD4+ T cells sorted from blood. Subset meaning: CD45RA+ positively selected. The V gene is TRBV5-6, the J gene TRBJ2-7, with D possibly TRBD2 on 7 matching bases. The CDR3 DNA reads TGTGCCAGCAGCTGGGAGGGGGGAAACTCCTACGAGCAGTACTTC. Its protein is CASSWEGGNSYEQYF. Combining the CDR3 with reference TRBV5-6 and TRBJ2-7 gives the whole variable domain DAGVTQSPTHLIKTRGQQVTLRCSPKSGHDTVSWYQQALGQGPQFIFQYYEEEERQRGNFPDRFSGHQFPNYSSELNVNALLLGDSALYLCASSWEGGNSYEQYFGPGTRLTVT.